Presented here are 21 T cell receptor beta chains from one specimen sequenced in a study of CD39 and CD103 CD8 tumor-infiltrating T cells. Repertoires were generated with immunoSEQ multiplex PCR, while TCRdb's copy carries only in-frame clones and drops some. The sample lists more than 15,000 clones, over 80% occurring once. Sequences were obtained from CD8+ T cells sorted from blood. Noted subset: total memory CD8 T cells (CD45RA-CCR7+/-) from blood or uninvolved lymph node. Receptors were obtained from a human donor with head and neck squamous cell carcinoma.

This clone was detected only once. The chain joins TRBV19 to TRBJ1-2; unclear D gene. The CDR3 is made up of 12 amino acids. The V end lost 1 base, the J end lost 8 bases, and 8 bases lay between the germline ends. The germline V gene has CDR1 LNHDA and CDR2 SQIVND (reference sequence). The DNA for the CDR3 is TGTGCCAGTAGTATAGGGGCGAGCGGCTACACCTTC. It yields the protein CASSIGASGYTF.

This clone occurred once. This rearrangement joins TRBV7-3 to TRBJ2-3; D remains unclear. This CDR3 is built from 15 residues. Trimming took off 5 bases at V and 0 bases at J, with 12 bases between the two ends. CDR1 and CDR2 from the germline V gene are SGHTA and FQGTGA. CDR3 loop: CASSPGLSSTDTQYF. The CDR3 bases are TGTGCCAGCAGCCCCGGGTTGTCTAGCACAGATACGCAGTATTTT.

The chain links TRBV29-1 to TRBJ1-2; 7 bases map to TRBD1. J was trimmed by 5 bases and V by 4 bases; bases with no gene match: 10. CDR1 and CDR2 from the germline V gene are SQVTM and ANQGSEA. There are 14 residues in the CDR3. CDR3 loop: CSVVLTGTIYGYTF. The CDR3 DNA reads TGCAGCGTTGTCCTGACAGGGACAATTTATGGCTACACCTTC.

This chain joins TRBV5-1 and TRBJ1-1; D gene ambiguous. There are 13 residues in the CDR3. V dropped 3 bases and J dropped 1 base, with 7 bases sitting between them. Germline V gene lookup returns CDR1 SGHRS and CDR2 YFSETQ. CDR3 DNA: TGCGCCAGCAGCTGGGATCCGAACACTGAAGCTTTCTTT. Protein product: CASSWDPNTEAFF.

This clone has just one count. The CDR3: CASSLDFRGTEAFF. The CDR3 DNA reads as TGTGCCAGCAGCTTAGATTTTAGGGGCACTGAAGCTTTCTTT. The chain combines TRBV11-2 with TRBJ1-1; perhaps TRBD1 as D (5 bases). The germline V gene has CDR1 SGHAT and CDR2 FQNNGV. Trimming pared 0 bases from V and 4 bases from J, leaving 9 bases between. The CDR3 consists of 14 residues.

The chain combines TRBV11-2 with TRBJ2-5, with D perhaps TRBD1 or TRBD2 (5 bases each). Trimming shortened V by 1 base and J by 0 bases, and 12 bases separated the two germline ends. Germline V gene sequence: CDR1 SGHAT, CDR2 FQNNGV. This CDR3 is built from 16 residues. CDR3 in amino acids: CASSLGDRPYQETQYF. The CDR3 DNA is TGTGCCAGCAGCTTAGGGGACCGACCGTACCAAGAGACCCAGTACTTC.

The chain joins TRBV10-2 to TRBJ2-1, with D perhaps being TRBD1 or TRBD2 (5 bases each). CDR1 is WSHSY and CDR2 is SAAADI in the germline V gene. The CDR3 loop spans 14 amino acids. V gave up 4 bases and J gave up 6 bases, with 13 bases separating them. The CDR3: CASSGFGASNEQFF. The CDR3 DNA reads TGCGCCAGCAGTGGGTTCGGGGCCTCCAATGAGCAGTTCTTC.

The gene calls are TRBV15 and TRBJ1-5; the D is unclear. Germline V gives CDR1 LNHNV, CDR2 YYDKDF (reference sequence). CDR3 length equals 12 residues. V lost 5 bases and J 3 bases, leaving 5 bases between the germline ends. The CDR3 DNA follows: TGTGCCACCAGCCCTAACAATCAGCCCCAGCATTTT. Protein product: CATSPNNQPQHF.

J is TRBJ1-5 and V is TRBV28; D call uncertain. The CDR3 is made up of 14 amino acids. V lost 3 bases and J 9 bases, leaving 15 bases between the germline ends. Germline CDR1 is MDHEN and CDR2 is SYDVKM. The DNA for the CDR3 is TGTGCCAGCAGTTTGGAAACGGGAGGCCGGCCCCAGCATTTT. Amino acids: CASSLETGGRPQHF.

The CDR3 is CASSRDTAYEQYF. The CDR3 DNA reads TGTGCCAGCAGTAGGGACACAGCCTACGAGCAGTACTTC. The chain is built from TRBV2 and TRBJ2-7; maybe TRBD1 (6 bases). CDR3 length equals 13 residues. V lost 5 bases, J lost 2 bases, and 10 bases lay in between. Looked up from germline, CDR1 is SNHLY and CDR2 is FYNNEI.

The rearrangement links TRBV5-1 to TRBJ2-7; D is unclear. V gave up 5 bases and J gave up 0 bases, with 9 bases separating them. The CDR3 runs 13 residues. The germline gives CDR1 SGHRS, CDR2 YFSETQ. The CDR3 nucleotides read TGCGCCAGCAGAGGAGCGAGCTCCTACGAGCAGTACTTC. This translates into CASRGASSYEQYF.

This clone has just one count. The rearrangement links TRBV18 to TRBJ1-1; no reliable D call. Trimming removed 0 bases at V and 0 bases at J, with 8 bases between. Germline assignment: CDR1 KGHSH and CDR2 LQKENI. The CDR3 is made up of 15 amino acids. The CDR3 bases are TGTGCCAGCTCACCACCCGGCAACATGAACACTGAAGCTTTCTTT. Residues: CASSPPGNMNTEAFF.

V gene TRBV18 combines with J gene TRBJ2-2, with TRBD1 matching 8 bases. The CDR3 extends over 17 amino acids. With V trimmed by 0 bases and J by 8 bases, 11 bases remained unmatched. The germline V gene encodes CDR1 KGHSH and CDR2 LQKENI. Here the CDR3 reads CASSPPTGESFVGELFF. The CDR3 nucleotides are TGTGCCAGCTCACCACCGACAGGGGAGTCTTTCGTAGGGGAGCTGTTTTTT.

The rearrangement joins TRBV5-1 to TRBJ2-5; the D call may be TRBD1 or TRBD2 (6 bases each). Trimming took 4 bases from V and 10 from J, leaving 26 bases between them. The germline V gene encodes CDR1 SGHRS and CDR2 YFSETQ. The CDR3 consists of 16 residues. CDR3 in amino acids: CASSPRQGGSGEVQYF. The CDR3 DNA sequence: TGCGCCAGCAGCCCCCGTCAAGGGGGGTCTGGCGAAGTCCAGTACTTC. Full variable domain (outside the CDR3, taken from reference TRBV5-1 and TRBJ2-5): KAGVTQTPRYLIKTRGQQVTLSCSPISGHRSVSWYQQTPGQGLQFLFEYFSETQRNKGNFPGRFSGRQFSNSRSEMNVSTLELGDSALYLCASSPRQGGSGEVQYFGPGTRLLVL.

V and J are TRBV28 and TRBJ1-4, with D tentatively TRBD1 (5 bases). The V gene's germline CDR1 is MDHEN and CDR2 SYDVKM. V lost 5 bases and J 5 bases, leaving 12 bases between the germline ends. This CDR3 is 14 amino acids long. The CDR3 reads CASSQRGYNEKLFF. In DNA, the CDR3 is TGTGCCAGCAGTCAAAGGGGATACAATGAAAAACTGTTTTTT.

V gene TRBV2 combines with J gene TRBJ1-2, with D unclear. The length of the CDR3 is 13 residues. Germline V gene lookup returns CDR1 SNHLY and CDR2 FYNNEI. V was pared by 3 bases and J by 8 bases, with 13 bases between. The CDR3 region is CASSDGYLQGYTF. The CDR3 nucleotides read TGTGCCAGCAGTGACGGGTACTTACAAGGCTACACCTTC.

The CDR3 DNA reads as TGTGCCAGCAACCCGGGCGGGGGGCCTGAAGCTTTCTTT. Amino acid sequence: CASNPGGGPEAFF. The chain carries TRBV16 and TRBJ1-1; perhaps TRBD1 as D (6 bases). Germline-derived CDR1 and CDR2 are KGHSY and FQNENV. This CDR3 has 13 amino acids. V was pared by 7 bases and J by 6 bases, with 15 bases between.

The rearrangement joins TRBV5-1 to TRBJ1-1; D remains unclear. Looked up from germline, CDR1 is SGHRS and CDR2 is YFSETQ. The CDR3 contains 13 residues. Trimming took off 4 bases at V and 5 bases at J, with 12 bases between the two ends. The CDR3 here is CASSEPPGTEAFF. The CDR3 DNA follows: TGCGCCAGCAGCGAGCCGCCGGGGACTGAAGCTTTCTTT.

The chain is built from TRBV2 and TRBJ2-1; D may be TRBD1 (5 bases). The germline gives CDR1 SNHLY, CDR2 FYNNEI. V lost 6 bases, J lost 8 bases, and 26 bases lay in between. CDR3 length: 17 amino acids. In DNA form, the CDR3 reads TGTGCCAGCAGCCGAAGGGGCCCCCTTCCTCCTGGGGATGAGCAGTTCTTC. Translated: CASSRRGPLPPGDEQFF.

The gene calls are TRBV27 and TRBJ1-5; D is perhaps TRBD1 (5 bases). The CDR3 loop spans 14 amino acids. V lost 2 bases and J lost 7, with 12 bases in between. Germline V lookup: CDR1 MNHEY, CDR2 SMNVEV (reference sequence). CDR3 protein: CASSLIGADQPQHF. DNA of the CDR3: TGTGCCAGCAGTTTAATAGGGGCAGACCAGCCCCAGCATTTT.

DNA for the CDR3: TGTGCCAGCAGTTTATCCCAAACAGGGTTATTGGATCAGCCCCAGCATTTT. Translation gives CASSLSQTGLLDQPQHF. The chain couples TRBV28 to TRBJ1-5; possibly TRBD1 for D (6 bases). CDR1 and CDR2 from the germline V gene are MDHEN and SYDVKM. The CDR3 runs to 17 residues. V was cut by 1 base and J by 5 bases, with 18 bases left in between.